This TCR beta chain came from a study of a mutant IDH1 vaccine in newly diagnosed glioma. Background on the study: Treated patients, 62.5% male and 37.5% female, averaged about 40 years of age. Pretreatment consisted of radiotherapy, temozolomide, or both, with most receiving both.

Study outcomes and limitations: Seemingly, top peripheral T cell clonotype changes bore no relation to pseudoprogression.

Here immunoSEQ multiplex PCR was the method, and the copy in TCRdb shows in-frame clones only, minus some. The sample records about 70,000 clones, around 83% being singletons. Time point described: baseline, week 1 (first vaccination visit). Sample treatment: pre-vaccination baseline after standard-of-care therapy. Details on this clone: Its antigen is undetermined.

The CDR3 contains 12 residues. Trimming pared 4 bases from V and 5 bases from J, leaving 8 bases between. Germline-derived CDR1 and CDR2 are SEHNR and FQNEAQ (reference sequence). Sequenced material: peripheral blood mononuclear cells (PBMCs), taken from a glioma patient treated with radiotherapy, temozolomide or both. This clonotype originated in a woman between 18 and 30 years old with glioma. Some clones in this sample may be carry-over from other donors' samples. V and J are TRBV7-9 and TRBJ1-2; D perhaps matches TRBD1 (5 bases). The CDR3 sequence: CASSWDAYGYTF. CDR3 in DNA: TGTGCCAGCAGCTGGGACGCGTATGGCTACACCTTC.